This TCR beta chain was profiled in a study of tumor and adjacent non-tumor tissue in lung cancer (dated by TCRdb to the late 2010s). For context, the study as a whole: Patients with adenocarcinoma (around 13), squamous cell carcinoma (2) and small cell lung cancer (1) were included in the cohort. Under 35 paired specimens, one tumor and one normal lung sample per patient, were profiled by TCRbeta CDR3 sequencing. Among the approximately 15 patients, ages ranged from roughly 31 to 85 years, some ten were men and 5 were women, and disease was TNM stage I to III. The study compared bulk TCRbeta repertoires between lung tumor tissue and matched distant non-tumor lung tissue from 15 lung cancer patients. In total, sequencing yielded under 150 million productive TCRbeta reads, which works out to an average of about 4.17 million reads per sample. The paper as a whole reports these results and caveats: Because peripheral blood was not sequenced, blood TCRbeta repertoires in the lung cancer patients of the study were not examined. Only approximately 14 patients were included in the cohort, and the need for larger samples and more detailed clinical data was noted by the authors. Significantly higher TCR diversity was found in younger patients, and higher tumor TCR diversity was associated with shorter overall and disease-free survival. The sequencing platform is not named in the methods, and unique molecular identifiers are not mentioned. Tumor tissue showed significantly higher TCR diversity (inverse Simpson) than normal lung tissue, at 431.37 vs 166.20 (P = 0.0075, Mann-Whitney U test). A significantly larger cumulative share of the repertoire was made up by the top 100 clones in normal lung than in tumor tissue.

Library prep was done by multiplex PCR. The sequencing machine was an Illumina HiSeq 2500. TCRbeta libraries were built by three rounds of nested PCR using primers (Table S4), following protocols modified from ARM-PCR. PCR products of 200-500 bp were gel-excised and purified with the QIAquick gel extraction kit before sequencing. The study's own analysis went as follows. Reads were cleaned with Trimmomatic, merged with FLASH into complete CDR3 sequences, and assigned to V(D)J germline segments with MiTCR. Clonal diversity was computed as the inverse Simpson's index with VDJtools. In-frame sequences lacking a premature stop codon were counted as productive reads. TCRdb reanalyzed the raw reads on its own, using fastp at Q25 for trimming and MiXCR for clone calling, and kept in-frame beta chains. One record per CDR3 amino acid sequence lists the most common genes and DNA. Clone size and V and J calls follow TCRdb, not the original study. Here the sample has tens of thousands of distinct CDR3 sequences; about 70% occur a single time. The ten largest account for around 17% of the sample.

The CDR3 runs 13 amino acids, cysteine and phenylalanine included. The DNA shown is the 39-base CDR3, in frame from base 1. V gives up 7 bases and J gives up 6 bases, and the segment between their germline ends measures 14 bases. The germline V gene sets CDR1 to MDHEN and CDR2 to SYDVKM. This clonotype was picked up one time. Its binding antigen is unknown. A much larger clone is a single base away; this may be a read error. RNA was extracted from bulk unsorted tissue and checked for quality with a NanoDrop ND-1000 and an Agilent 2100. The donors were newly diagnosed lung cancer patients admitted for thoracic surgery in China from August to November 2014 who had not received prior chemotherapy. Patients who had received previous radiotherapy or chemotherapy, or who had another concurrent cancer, were excluded from the study. Surgical tissue pieces of roughly 1-2 cm3 were preserved in RNAlater solution and stored at -80 °C until use.

Sequencing input: lung tumor tissue. The sequence was obtained from a man in his fifties or sixties with non-small cell lung cancer. The rearrangement joined TRBV28 to TRBJ2-3; the D gene is unclear. DNA sequence: TGTGCCAGCACCCTCGCCGGGTCGGATACGCAGTATTTT. This gives the protein CASTLAGSDTQYF.